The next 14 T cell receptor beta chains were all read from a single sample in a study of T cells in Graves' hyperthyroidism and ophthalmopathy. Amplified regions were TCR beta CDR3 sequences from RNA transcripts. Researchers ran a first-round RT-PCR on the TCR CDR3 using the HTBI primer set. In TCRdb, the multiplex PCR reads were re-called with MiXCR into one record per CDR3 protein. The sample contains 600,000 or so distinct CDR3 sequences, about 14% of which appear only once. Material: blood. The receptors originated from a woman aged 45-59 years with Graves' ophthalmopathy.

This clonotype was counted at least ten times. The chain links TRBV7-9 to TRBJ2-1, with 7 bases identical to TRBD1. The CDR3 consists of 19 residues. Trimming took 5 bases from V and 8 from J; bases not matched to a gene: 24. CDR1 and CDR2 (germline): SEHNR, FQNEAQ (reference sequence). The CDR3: CASSPNQNRGRVIGDEQFF. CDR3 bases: TGTGCCAGCAGCCCTAATCAAAACAGGGGAAGGGTGATAGGTGATGAGCAGTTCTTC.

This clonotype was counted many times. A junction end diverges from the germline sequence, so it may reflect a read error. As DNA, the CDR3 is TGTGCTAGCAGCTTAAGTCCGGGTGTCCAAGAGACCCAGTACTTC. Its protein is CASSLSPGVQETQYF. V gene TRBV7-7 combines with J gene TRBJ2-5, with D hard to call. The CDR3 contains 15 residues. Germline V gene sequence: CDR1 SSHAT, CDR2 FNYEAQ (reference sequence).

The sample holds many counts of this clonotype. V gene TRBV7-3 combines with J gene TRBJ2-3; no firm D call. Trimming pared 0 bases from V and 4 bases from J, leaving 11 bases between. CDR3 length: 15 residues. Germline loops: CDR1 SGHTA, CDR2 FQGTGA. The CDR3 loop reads CASSLTNQWADTQYF. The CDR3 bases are TGTGCCAGCAGCTTAACGAACCAATGGGCAGATACGCAGTATTTT.

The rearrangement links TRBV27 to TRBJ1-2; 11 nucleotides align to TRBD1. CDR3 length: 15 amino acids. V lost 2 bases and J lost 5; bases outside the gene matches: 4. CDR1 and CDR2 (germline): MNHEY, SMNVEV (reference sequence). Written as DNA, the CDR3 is TGTGCCAGCAGTTTAGGGACAGGGGGTTGGTATGGCTACACCTTC. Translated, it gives CASSLGTGGWYGYTF.

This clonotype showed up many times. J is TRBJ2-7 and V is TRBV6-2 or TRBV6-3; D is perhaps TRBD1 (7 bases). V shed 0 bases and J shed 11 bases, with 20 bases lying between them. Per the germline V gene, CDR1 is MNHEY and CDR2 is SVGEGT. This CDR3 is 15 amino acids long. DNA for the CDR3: TGTGCCAGCAGTTACTCGCGTCGGGCAGACAGGGAGGAGTACTTC. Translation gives CASSYSRRADREEYF.

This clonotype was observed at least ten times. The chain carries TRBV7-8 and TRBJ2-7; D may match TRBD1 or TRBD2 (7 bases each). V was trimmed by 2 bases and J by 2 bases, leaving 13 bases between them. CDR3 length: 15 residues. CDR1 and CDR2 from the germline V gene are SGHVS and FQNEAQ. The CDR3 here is CASSLRGLAAYEQYF. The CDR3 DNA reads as TGTGCCAGCAGCTTAAGGGGGCTAGCGGCCTACGAGCAGTACTTC.

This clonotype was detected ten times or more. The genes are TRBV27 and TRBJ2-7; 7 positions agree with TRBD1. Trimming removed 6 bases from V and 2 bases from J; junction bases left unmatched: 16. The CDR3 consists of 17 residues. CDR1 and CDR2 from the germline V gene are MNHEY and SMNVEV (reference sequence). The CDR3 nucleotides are TGTGCCAGCAGGTCACTCAACAGGGGAAAAGGGACCTACGAGCAGTACTTC. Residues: CASRSLNRGKGTYEQYF.

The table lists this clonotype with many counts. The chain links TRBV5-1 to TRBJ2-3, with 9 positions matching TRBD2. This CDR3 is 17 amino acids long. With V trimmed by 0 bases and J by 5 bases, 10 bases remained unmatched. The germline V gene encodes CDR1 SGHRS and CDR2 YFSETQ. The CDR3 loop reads CASSLGGSGRGGDTQYF. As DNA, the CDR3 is TGCGCCAGCAGCTTGGGTGGTAGCGGGAGAGGTGGAGATACGCAGTATTTT.

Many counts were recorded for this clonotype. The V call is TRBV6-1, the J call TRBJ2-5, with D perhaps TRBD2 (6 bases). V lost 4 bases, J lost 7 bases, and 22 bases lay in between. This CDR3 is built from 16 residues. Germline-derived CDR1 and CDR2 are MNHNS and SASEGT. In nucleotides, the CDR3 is TGTGCCAGCAGTGCCTCCACTTCTAGCGTCGGGGGGACCCAGTACTTC. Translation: CASSASTSSVGGTQYF.

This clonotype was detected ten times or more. CDR3 bases: TGTGCCAGCAGTTACTCGGGAGCGGGAGGGCTCAATGAGCAGTTCTTC. Translation: CASSYSGAGGLNEQFF. V gene TRBV6-6 combines with J gene TRBJ2-1, with 10 nucleotides matching TRBD2. Germline-derived CDR1 and CDR2 are MNHNY and SVGAGI (reference sequence). The CDR3 length is 16 residues. V dropped 0 bases and J dropped 6; count of bases not matched to a gene: 5.

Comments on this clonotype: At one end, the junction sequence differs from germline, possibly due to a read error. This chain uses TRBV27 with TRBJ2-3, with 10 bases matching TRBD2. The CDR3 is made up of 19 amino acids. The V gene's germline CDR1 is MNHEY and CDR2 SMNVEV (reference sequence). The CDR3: CAGSLRPQLAGTSTDTQYF. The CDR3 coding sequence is TGTGCCGGCAGTTTAAGGCCCCAACTAGCGGGGACAAGCACAGATACGCAGTATTTT.

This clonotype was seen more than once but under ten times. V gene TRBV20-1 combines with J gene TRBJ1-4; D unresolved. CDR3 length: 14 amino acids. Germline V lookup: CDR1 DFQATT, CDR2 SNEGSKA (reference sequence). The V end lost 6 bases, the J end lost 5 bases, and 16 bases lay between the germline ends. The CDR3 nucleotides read TGCAGTGCAATCCGACCGCCCCGAAATGAAAAACTGTTTTTT. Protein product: CSAIRPPRNEKLFF.

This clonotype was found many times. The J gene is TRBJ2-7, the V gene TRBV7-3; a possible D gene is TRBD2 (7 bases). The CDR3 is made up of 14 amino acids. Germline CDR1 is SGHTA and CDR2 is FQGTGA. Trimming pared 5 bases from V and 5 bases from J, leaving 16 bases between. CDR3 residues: CASSPMGGADEQYF. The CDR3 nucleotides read TGTGCCAGCAGCCCCATGGGGGGGGCCGACGAGCAGTACTTC.

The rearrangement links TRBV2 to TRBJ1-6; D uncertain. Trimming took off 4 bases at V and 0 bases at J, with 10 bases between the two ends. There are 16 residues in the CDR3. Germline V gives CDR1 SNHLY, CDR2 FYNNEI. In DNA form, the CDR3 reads TGTGCCAGCAGTGTTCGTATGAGCTCCTATAATTCACCCCTCCACTTT. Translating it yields CASSVRMSSYNSPLHF.